This TCR beta chain appears in the sequencing data of a study of T cell repertoires in cytomegalovirus infection. Notes on the study in general: Public TCR beta family frequency separated CMV-and-HLA carriers, including in an independent cohort. What dominated the ex vivo response were HLA-C-restricted CMV-specific TCR beta clonotypes.

TCRdb reprocessed the reads via MiXCR and lists one record per CDR3 protein. The data hold around 450,000 distinct CDR3 sequences, with around 32% observed a single time. The CDR3 is made up of 15 amino acids. CDR1 is SGHRS, CDR2 YFSETQ, per germline. J lost 1 base, V lost 2 bases, and 1 base had no gene match. With regard to this clonotype: The antigen is undetermined.

The clonotype originates from a human donor in good health (CMV status not recorded). Some clones in this sample may be carry-over from other donors' samples. The chain is built from TRBV5-1 and TRBJ2-2, with TRBD2 identical over 8 bases. The material sequenced was PBMCs. The CDR3 nucleotides are TGCGCCAGCAGCTTAAGCGGGGGGAACACCGGGGAGCTGTTTTTT. This sequence encodes CASSLSGGNTGELFF.